Below, one T cell receptor (beta chain) is given with its context. The antigen is not known. Germline-derived CDR1 and CDR2 are SGHNT and YYREEE (reference sequence). This CDR3 is built from 15 residues. V was pared by 4 bases and J by 3 bases, with 9 bases of the junction left unmatched. Method: immunoSEQ multiplex PCR; TCRdb's copy keeps in-frame clones and lacks some. Found here are around 100,000 clones, 75% to 95% of them singletons; the top ten hold 0.3% to 0.4%. This entry belongs to a study of OX40 agonist ivuxolimab in advanced cancers. At the level of the study: The patients' treatment was ivuxolimab, an agonistic anti-OX40 (CD134) antibody. General study points: It was also the case that some nonresponders had low normalized T-cell clonal expansion. CD4+ T cells averaged fewer expanded clones than CD8+ T cells.

This material consisted of CD4+ or CD8+ T cells sorted from blood, taken in a trial of the OX40 agonist ivuxolimab. This sequence originates from an adult with an advanced solid tumor such as melanoma, head and neck, liver or kidney cancer. This chain uses TRBV5-4 with TRBJ2-7; TRBD2 matches 8 bases. The CDR3 reads CASSLGDSGVYEQYF. Written as DNA, the CDR3 is TGTGCCAGCAGCCTGGGAGATAGCGGGGTCTACGAGCAGTACTTC.